This T cell receptor (beta chain) originates from a study of blood T cell repertoires in COVID-19. The wider study: Samples of COVID-19 (acute and convalescent) were obtained from the United States, Italy and Spain.

The assay was immunoSEQ multiplex PCR, and TCRdb's table has in-frame clones only and misses some. The table shows over 400,000 clones, with over 75% occurring only once. The germline V gene encodes CDR1 MNHEY and CDR2 SMNVEV (reference sequence). The CDR3 spans 21 residues. V gave up 2 bases and J gave up 1 base; unmatched junction bases: 22. This sequence joins TRBV27 and TRBJ2-7, with TRBD2 matching over 8 bases. The sequenced sample was peripheral blood. The receptor's source is a human donor in a cohort sampled during active COVID-19. Written as DNA, the CDR3 is TGTGCCAGCAGTTTAACCGGACTAGCTAGGGCTTTCCAGGGACCTTCCTACGAGCAGTACTTC. Protein sequence: CASSLTGLARAFQGPSYEQYF.